The 17 T cell receptor beta chains below all came from one sample that was sequenced in a study of T cells expressing NK-cell markers. TCRdb re-analyzed the 5' RACE reads; it lists each CDR3 protein once, without DNA. In total, the table holds about 550,000 distinct CDR3 sequences. Material for sequencing was blood T cells: a sorted CD56 or NKG2C T cell subset, CD4+ or CD8+ T cells, or bulk PBMC T cells (not recorded which). The receptors originated from a man aged 18 to 30 in good health.

V usage is TRBV30 and J usage is TRBJ2-2. The CDR3 loop spans 12 amino acids. Germline V lookup: CDR1 GTSNPN, CDR2 SVGIG (reference sequence). CDR3 amino acids: CAFDRNTGELFF.

The chain combines TRBV28 with TRBJ1-5; TCRdb picks TRBD1, but there is no DNA to check that call. The germline V gene encodes CDR1 MDHEN and CDR2 SYDVKM. The CDR3 totals 15 residues. The CDR3 is CASSLGDRGFQPQHF.

This CDR3 reads CASSPPAGRGISPLHF. The chain links TRBV18 to TRBJ1-6; there is no DNA to check the TCRdb D call of TRBD1. This CDR3 region has 16 residues. The V gene's germline CDR1 is KGHSH and CDR2 LQKENI.

The V and J genes are TRBV6-2 or TRBV6-3 and TRBJ1-5. Germline values: CDR1 MNHEY, CDR2 SVGEGT. The CDR3 length is 16 residues. The CDR3 here is CASSYERAVFNQPQHF.

The chain has TRBV5-1 and TRBJ2-1; TCRdb returns TRBD2, unconfirmable since there is no DNA. Germline V lookup: CDR1 SGHRS, CDR2 YFSETQ. The CDR3 is made up of 18 amino acids. The CDR3 is CASSLVGLAGIPYNEQFF.

The chain couples TRBV7-2 to TRBJ2-1; TCRdb returns TRBD1, unconfirmable since there is no DNA. The CDR3 covers 17 residues. CDR1 SGHTA and CDR2 FQGNSA come from the germline V gene. CDR3: CASSLAEGSKSYNEQFF.

The chain carries TRBV20-1 and TRBJ1-1. CDR3 length: 11 residues. Germline lookup yields CDR1 DFQATT and CDR2 SNEGSKA (reference sequence). The CDR3 protein is CSASRQTEAFF.

The chain joins TRBV5-1 to TRBJ2-2; absent DNA, TCRdb's TRBD2 call cannot be checked. The CDR3 runs 17 residues. Germline CDR1 and CDR2: SGHRS and YFSETQ. CDR3 loop: CASSSKGTSRNTGELFF.

The rearrangement joins TRBV6-1 to TRBJ1-5. CDR3 length: 14 amino acids. Looked up from germline, CDR1 is MNHNS and CDR2 is SASEGT. The CDR3 region is CASLARALNQPQHF.

J is TRBJ2-5 and V is TRBV5-1; TCRdb names TRBD2, which stays unverified in the absence of DNA. This CDR3 is built from 15 residues. The germline gives CDR1 SGHRS, CDR2 YFSETQ. CDR3: CASSLEPYLKETQYF. Full variable domain (remainder filled in from reference TRBV5-1 and TRBJ2-5): KAGVTQTPRYLIKTRGQQVTLSCSPISGHRSVSWYQQTPGQGLQFLFEYFSETQRNKGNFPGRFSGRQFSNSRSEMNVSTLELGDSALYLCASSLEPYLKETQYFGPGTRLLVL.

This sequence joins TRBV29-1 and TRBJ2-3; as DNA is missing, the TRBD1 call by TCRdb cannot be tested. Germline V gives CDR1 SQVTM, CDR2 ANQGSEA. The CDR3 totals 12 residues. The CDR3: CSAADDRDTQYF.

The genes are TRBV5-1 and TRBJ2-6; TCRdb's D call of TRBD1 is untestable without DNA. The CDR3 has 15 residues. The germline V gene encodes CDR1 SGHRS and CDR2 YFSETQ. The CDR3: CASSPDRAGANVLTF. The whole variable domain, remainder taken from reference TRBV5-1 and TRBJ2-6, is KAGVTQTPRYLIKTRGQQVTLSCSPISGHRSVSWYQQTPGQGLQFLFEYFSETQRNKGNFPGRFSGRQFSNSRSEMNVSTLELGDSALYLCASSPDRAGANVLTFGAGSRLTVL.

The chain combines TRBV15 with TRBJ2-7. The CDR3 sequence is 16 residues long. Per germline, CDR1 LNHNV and CDR2 YYDKDF (reference sequence). The CDR3 loop reads CATSRELPTASYEQYF.

The chain has TRBV25-1 and TRBJ2-5; TCRdb lists TRBD1, though no DNA is available to test this call. This CDR3 is built from 14 residues. The germline V gene has CDR1 MGHDK and CDR2 SYGVNS. The CDR3 sequence: CASSEYKGAETQYF.

V gene TRBV7-3 combines with J gene TRBJ2-7. Germline CDR1 and CDR2: SGHTA and FQGTGA. The CDR3 extends over 12 amino acids. The CDR3 protein is CASSPLRLEQYF.

The chain links TRBV30 to TRBJ1-4. The CDR3 is 14 residues long. The V gene's germline CDR1 is GTSNPN and CDR2 SVGIG (reference sequence). CDR3 loop: CAWLSRSTNEKLFF.

The chain is built from TRBV19 and TRBJ1-5; the D gene TCRdb calls, TRBD1, cannot be checked with no DNA. Germline V gives CDR1 LNHDA, CDR2 SQIVND (reference sequence). The CDR3 totals 13 residues. CDR3 protein: CASSDRGLQPQHF.